This TCR beta chain emerged from a study of a mutant IDH1 vaccine in newly diagnosed glioma (dated by TCRdb to the early 2020s). Study-wide context: Patients were given eight vaccinations, in weeks 1, 3, 5, 7, 11, 15, 19 and 23, which matched visits V03 through V10. Before enrollment, patients had received standard therapy of radiotherapy alone, temozolomide alone, or radiochemotherapy with temozolomide; most received the combination. Of the approximately 30 treated patients, 62.5% were male and approximately 38% were female, and a mean age of roughly 41 years was recorded. Six visits were used for peripheral blood collection: V03 (baseline), V05, V07, V10, V12 and V13. Vaccination began 4-6 weeks after radiotherapy alone, or alongside temozolomide cycles in the chemotherapy-containing groups. For exploratory analyses, around 23 treated patients had longitudinal TCRB deep sequencing done wherever samples were available. Paper-wide results and their limitations: Immune responses induced by the vaccine were seen in 90% to 95% of patients across multiple MHC alleles. Pseudoprogression appeared unrelated to alterations in the top peripheral T cell clonotypes detected by TCRB sequencing. Selection of PBMC samples for TCRB deep sequencing was based on availability. According to the authors, sample limitations meant that analyses of patient blood samples could not be reproduced.

On this clone: What this receptor recognizes is not known. Nothing much larger sits one base from this clone, and base qualities are not available.

The germline V gene gives CDR1 as SGHVS and CDR2 as FQNEAQ. Trimmed from V: 5 bases; trimmed from J: 1 base; junction bases lacking a gene match: 6. CDR3 length: 15 amino acids, cysteine to phenylalanine. Only CDR3 DNA is held: 45 bases, read in frame from base 1. Library preparation was by the immunoSEQ multiplex PCR assay. Rearranged TCR beta chain sequences were amplified using the hsTCRB Kit according to the manufacturer's protocol. Sequencing of TCRB libraries was carried out on an Illumina MiSeq. Turning to the authors' computational methods: The proprietary platform of the kit vendor was used for demultiplexing, trimming and gene mapping. Entries here come from immuneACCESS through TCRdb and include only in-frame sequences with V and J called. Some clones fail to appear in such tables; in the studies checked, an unresolved V gene covers under half of the shortfall, and the cause of the remainder is unknown. V, J and clone size are taken as reported in that table, and D and trimming were inferred from the DNA itself. The sample table shows around 56,000 clones, and 70% to 85% are seen once. Of the sample, approximately 3% is held by the ten largest clones.

Interpreted using the paper, the time point label stands for: week 5, during vaccination. A 20-mer mutant IDH1 peptide at 300 micrograms in Montanide made up each vaccine dose, which was injected subcutaneously together with topical imiquimod. Newly diagnosed WHO grade 3 or 4 IDH1-mutant astrocytomas showing loss of nuclear ATRX were present in the donors. The samples were drawn from NOA16, a multicentre, single-arm, open-label phase I trial in Germany that tested a mutant IDH1 peptide vaccine in humans for the first time. Genomic DNA for TCRB sequencing was extracted from EDTA blood using the DNeasy Blood and Tissue Kit.

The V and J genes are TRBV7-8 and TRBJ1-1, and TRBD1 aligns with 8 junction nucleotides. This TCR came from a woman between 18 and 29 years old with glioma. Some clones in this sample may be carry-over from other donors' samples. The source material was PBMCs, sampled from a glioma patient whose treatment included an IDH1 peptide vaccine. The CDR3 has the sequence CASSPRGQWNTEAFF. In nucleotides, the sequence is TGTGCCAGCAGCCCCAGGGGGCAATGGAACACTGAAGCTTTCTTT.